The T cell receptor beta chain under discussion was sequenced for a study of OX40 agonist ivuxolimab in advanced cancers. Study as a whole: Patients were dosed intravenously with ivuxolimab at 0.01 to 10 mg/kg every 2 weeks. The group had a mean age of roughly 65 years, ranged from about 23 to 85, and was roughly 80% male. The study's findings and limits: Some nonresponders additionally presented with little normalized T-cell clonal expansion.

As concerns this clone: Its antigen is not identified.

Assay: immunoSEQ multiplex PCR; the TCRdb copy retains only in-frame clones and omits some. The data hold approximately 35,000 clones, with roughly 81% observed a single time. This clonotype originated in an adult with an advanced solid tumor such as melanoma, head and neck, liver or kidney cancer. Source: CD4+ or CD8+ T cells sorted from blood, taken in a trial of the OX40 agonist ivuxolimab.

CDR3 in DNA: TGCAGTAGAAGGGGCGGTACTGAAGCTTTCTTT. Protein sequence: CSRRGGTEAFF. The chain combines TRBV20-1 with TRBJ1-1; possibly TRBD1 for D (5 bases). Trimming left V 8 bases short and J 5 bases short, with 12 bases between. The CDR3 consists of 11 residues. Per germline, CDR1 DFQATT and CDR2 SNEGSKA (reference sequence).